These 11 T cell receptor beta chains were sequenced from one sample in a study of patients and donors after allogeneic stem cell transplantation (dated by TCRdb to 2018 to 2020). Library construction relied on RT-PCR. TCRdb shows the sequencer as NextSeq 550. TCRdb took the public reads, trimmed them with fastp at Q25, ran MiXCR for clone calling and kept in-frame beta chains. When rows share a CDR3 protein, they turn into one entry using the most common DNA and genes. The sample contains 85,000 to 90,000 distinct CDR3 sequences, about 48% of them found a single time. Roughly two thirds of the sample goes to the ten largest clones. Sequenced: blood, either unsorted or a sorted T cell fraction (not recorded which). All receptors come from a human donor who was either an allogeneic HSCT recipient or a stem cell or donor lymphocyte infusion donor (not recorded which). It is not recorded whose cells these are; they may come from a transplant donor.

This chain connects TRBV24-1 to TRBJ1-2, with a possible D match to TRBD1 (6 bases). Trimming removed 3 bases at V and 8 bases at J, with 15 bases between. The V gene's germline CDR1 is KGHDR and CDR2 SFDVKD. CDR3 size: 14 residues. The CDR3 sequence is CATSDGVDSRGYTF. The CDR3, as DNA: TGTGCCACCAGTGATGGGGTGGACAGTAGAGGCTACACCTTC.

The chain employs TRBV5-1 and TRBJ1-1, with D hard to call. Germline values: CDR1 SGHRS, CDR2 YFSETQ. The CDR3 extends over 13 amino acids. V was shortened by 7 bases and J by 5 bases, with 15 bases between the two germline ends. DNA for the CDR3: TGCGCCAGCCAAGAACGTGGATGGACTGAAGCTTTCTTT. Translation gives CASQERGWTEAFF. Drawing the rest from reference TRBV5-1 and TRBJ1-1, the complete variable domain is KAGVTQTPRYLIKTRGQQVTLSCSPISGHRSVSWYQQTPGQGLQFLFEYFSETQRNKGNFPGRFSGRQFSNSRSEMNVSTLELGDSALYLCASQERGWTEAFFGQGTRLTVV.

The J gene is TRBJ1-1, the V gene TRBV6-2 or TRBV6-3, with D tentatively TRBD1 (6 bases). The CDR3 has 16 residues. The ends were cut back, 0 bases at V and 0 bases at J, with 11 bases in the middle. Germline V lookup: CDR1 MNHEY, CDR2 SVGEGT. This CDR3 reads CASSYSGRGMNTEAFF. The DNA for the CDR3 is TGTGCCAGCAGTTACTCCGGCAGGGGTATGAACACTGAAGCTTTCTTT.

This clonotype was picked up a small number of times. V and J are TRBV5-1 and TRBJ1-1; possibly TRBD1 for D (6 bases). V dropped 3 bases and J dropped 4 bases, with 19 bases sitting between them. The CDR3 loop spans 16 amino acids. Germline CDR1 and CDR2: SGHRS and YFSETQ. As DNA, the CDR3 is TGCGCCAGCAGCTGGGACACCCTAACATCGGGCACTGAAGCTTTCTTT. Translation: CASSWDTLTSGTEAFF.

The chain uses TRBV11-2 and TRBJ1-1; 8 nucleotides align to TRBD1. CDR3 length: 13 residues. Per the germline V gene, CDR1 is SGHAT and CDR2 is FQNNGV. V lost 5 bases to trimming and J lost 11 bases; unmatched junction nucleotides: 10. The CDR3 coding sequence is TGTGCCAGCAGCGTGGGACAGGCATTTTACGCTTTCTTT. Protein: CASSVGQAFYAFF.

The CDR3 here is CSARDRDRSKYF. The DNA of the CDR3 is TGCAGTGCTAGAGATCGCGACCGATCCAAGTACTTC. The gene calls are TRBV20-1 and TRBJ2-7; D remains ambiguous. Trimming pared 0 bases from V and 11 bases from J, leaving 14 bases between. The CDR3 is made up of 12 amino acids. Germline V lookup: CDR1 DFQATT, CDR2 SNEGSKA (reference sequence).

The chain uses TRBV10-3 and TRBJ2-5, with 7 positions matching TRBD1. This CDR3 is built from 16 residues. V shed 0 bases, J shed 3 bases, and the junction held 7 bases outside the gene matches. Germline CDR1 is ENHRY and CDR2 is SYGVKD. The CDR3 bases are TGTGCCATCAGTGAGTCCCGGACAGGTCGGGAAGAGACCCAGTACTTC. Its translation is CAISESRTGREETQYF.

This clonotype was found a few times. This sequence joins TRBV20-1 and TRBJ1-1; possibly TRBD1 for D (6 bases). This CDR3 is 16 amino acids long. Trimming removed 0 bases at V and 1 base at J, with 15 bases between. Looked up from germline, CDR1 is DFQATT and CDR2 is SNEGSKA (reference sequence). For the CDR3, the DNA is TGCAGTGCTAGAGATAGATACAGGGAGGCGAACACTGAAGCTTTCTTT. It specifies CSARDRYREANTEAFF.

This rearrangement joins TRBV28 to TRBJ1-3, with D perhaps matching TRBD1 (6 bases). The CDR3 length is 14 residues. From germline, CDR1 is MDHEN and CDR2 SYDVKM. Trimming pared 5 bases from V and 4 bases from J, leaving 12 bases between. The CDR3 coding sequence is TGTGCCAGCAGTAGGGGGTATCTGGGAAACACCATATATTTT. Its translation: CASSRGYLGNTIYF. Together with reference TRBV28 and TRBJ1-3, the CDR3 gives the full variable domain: DVKVTQSSRYLVKRTGEKVFLECVQDMDHENMFWYRQDPGLGLRLIYFSYDVKMKEKGDIPEGYSVSREKKERFSLILESASTNQTSMYLCASSRGYLGNTIYFGEGSWLTVV.

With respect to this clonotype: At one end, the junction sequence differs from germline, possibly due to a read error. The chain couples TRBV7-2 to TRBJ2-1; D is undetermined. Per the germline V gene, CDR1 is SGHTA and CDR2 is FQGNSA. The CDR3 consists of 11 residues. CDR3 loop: CASSPENGQFF. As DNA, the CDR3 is TGTGCCAGCAGCCCAGAAAATGGGCAGTTCTTC.

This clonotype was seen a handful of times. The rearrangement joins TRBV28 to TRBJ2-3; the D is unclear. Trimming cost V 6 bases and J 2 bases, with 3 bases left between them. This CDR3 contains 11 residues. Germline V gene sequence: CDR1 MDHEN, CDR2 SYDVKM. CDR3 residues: CASSYTDTQYF. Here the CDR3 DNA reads TGTGCCAGCAGCTACACAGATACGCAGTATTTT. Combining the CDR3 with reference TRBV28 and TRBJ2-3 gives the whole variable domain DVKVTQSSRYLVKRTGEKVFLECVQDMDHENMFWYRQDPGLGLRLIYFSYDVKMKEKGDIPEGYSVSREKKERFSLILESASTNQTSMYLCASSYTDTQYFGPGTRLTVL.